Presented here are 21 T cell receptor beta chains from one specimen sequenced in a study of T cell repertoires in cytomegalovirus infection. Antigens for these TCRs are unknown. Each CDR3 protein gets one entry after TCRdb re-called the reads with MiXCR. The sample lists about 130,000 distinct CDR3 sequences, roughly a quarter occurring once. The sample comprised PBMCs, sequenced either directly or after in vitro stimulation (not recorded which). The receptors were gathered from a human donor in good health (CMV status not recorded). Some clones in this sample may be carry-over from other donors' samples.

The rearrangement joins TRBV19 to TRBJ1-2; tentatively, D is TRBD1 (6 bases). Trimming cost V 10 bases and J 5 bases, with 17 bases left between them. The germline CDR1 and CDR2 sequences are LNHDA and SQIVND (reference sequence). CDR3 length: 13 residues. CDR3 DNA: TGTGCCACCGTCGGACAGCATTTATATGGCTACACCTTC. Translation gives CATVGQHLYGYTF.

Concerning this clonotype: A much larger clone sits a single nucleotide away, making a read error possible. The chain links TRBV3-1 to TRBJ2-7; no clear D. In germline, CDR1 is LGHDT, CDR2 YNNKEL (reference sequence). The V and J ends lost 5 bases and 2 bases respectively, with 4 bases between them. The CDR3 has 11 amino acids. In DNA form, the CDR3 reads TGTGCCAGCAGCTCCCCCTACGAGCAGTACTTC. It encodes CASSSPYEQYF.

A few counts support this clonotype. The genes are TRBV6-5 and TRBJ1-5, with D hard to call. V was pared by 2 bases and J by 2 bases, with 4 bases between. From germline, CDR1 is MNHEY and CDR2 SVGAGI. The CDR3 is 13 residues long. CDR3: CASSYERNQPQHF. As DNA, the CDR3 is TGTGCCAGCAGTTACGAGCGCAATCAGCCCCAGCATTTT.

This clonotype came up many times. The rearrangement uses TRBV7-9 and TRBJ1-1; 7 bases align to TRBD1. The CDR3 contains 13 residues. Germline V gene lookup returns CDR1 SEHNR and CDR2 FQNEAQ (reference sequence). The V segment lost 4 bases and the J segment 5 bases; nucleotides outside the gene matches: 4. DNA for the CDR3: TGTGCCAGCAGCTCAGGGGGACGGACTGAAGCTTTCTTT. Amino acids: CASSSGGRTEAFF.

The chain employs TRBV28 and TRBJ1-5; 10 bases align to TRBD1. Germline CDR1 MDHEN, CDR2 SYDVKM. V gave up 7 bases and J gave up 5 bases; unmatched junction bases: 11. CDR3 size: 16 residues. The CDR3 sequence: CASKFHRDRGDQPQHF. In nucleotides, the CDR3 is TGTGCCAGCAAATTTCACCGGGACAGGGGTGATCAGCCCCAGCATTTT.

This clonotype was seen only a few times. V usage is TRBV7-6 and J usage is TRBJ1-1; no definite D call. This CDR3 is 14 amino acids long. Germline assignment: CDR1 SGHVS and CDR2 FNYEAQ. V shed 5 bases and J shed 1 base, with 11 bases lying between them. The CDR3 bases are TGTGCCAGCAGCCTCGGGGAAGCGAACACTGAAGCTTTCTTT. This sequence encodes CASSLGEANTEAFF.

This clonotype was picked up many times. J is TRBJ1-5 and V is TRBV20-1, with D possibly matching TRBD1 (6 bases). The CDR3 runs 13 residues. From germline, CDR1 is DFQATT and CDR2 SNEGSKA (reference sequence). V lost 5 bases to trimming and J lost 7 bases, with 15 bases between them. This CDR3 is CSAHAGAGQPQHF. For the CDR3, the DNA is TGCAGTGCTCATGCGGGGGCAGGCCAGCCCCAGCATTTT.

The V and J genes are TRBV12-5 and TRBJ2-1; D unclear. V lost 3 bases to trimming and J lost 7 bases, with 4 bases between them. Germline V gives CDR1 LGHNT, CDR2 FRNRAP. The CDR3 has 11 amino acids. CDR3 sequence reads: CASGFYNEQFF. The CDR3 DNA reads TGTGCTAGTGGTTTTTATAATGAGCAGTTCTTC.

This clonotype was counted only a few times. The chain has TRBV19 and TRBJ1-2, with D unresolved. V lost 10 bases to trimming and J lost 4 bases, with 16 bases between them. The germline CDR1 and CDR2 sequences are LNHDA and SQIVND (reference sequence). This CDR3 is 13 amino acids long. CDR3 amino acids: CATRSTGIYGYTF. CDR3 nucleotides: TGTGCCACCCGATCAACTGGAATCTATGGCTACACCTTC.

This clonotype showed up many times. The genes are TRBV7-2 and TRBJ1-5, with D tentatively TRBD1 (6 bases). The CDR3 runs 15 residues. Deletions cut 5 bases from V and 9 bases from J, with 20 bases between. The germline V gene has CDR1 SGHTA and CDR2 FQGNSA. This CDR3 is CASSPQTGVGRPQHF. CDR3 DNA: TGTGCCAGCAGCCCACAGACAGGAGTTGGACGGCCCCAGCATTTT.

This clonotype was seen a handful of times. V gene TRBV6-2 or TRBV6-3 combines with J gene TRBJ2-1, with 10 bases lining up with TRBD2. This CDR3 is built from 15 residues. Trimming removed 7 bases from V and 8 bases from J; junction bases left unmatched: 11. The germline V gene encodes CDR1 MNHEY and CDR2 SVGEGT. The CDR3 protein is CASKRGPAGGYEQFF. CDR3 nucleotides: TGTGCCAGCAAAAGAGGTCCAGCGGGAGGGTATGAGCAGTTCTTC.

This clonotype appeared a few times. This chain connects TRBV5-1 to TRBJ1-5, with TRBD1 as a possible D gene (6 bases). CDR1 and CDR2 from the germline V gene are SGHRS and YFSETQ. V was trimmed by 9 bases and J by 1 base, leaving 17 bases between them. This CDR3 region has 15 residues. CDR3 coding DNA: TGCGCCATCGAGATCGGACAGCCAAGCAATCAGCCCCAGCATTTT. Translation: CAIEIGQPSNQPQHF.

This chain connects TRBV20-1 to TRBJ1-1; D is ambiguous. Germline CDR1 reads DFQATT; CDR2 reads SNEGSKA (reference sequence). The CDR3 contains 12 residues. V was shortened by 1 base and J by 9 bases, with 12 bases between the two germline ends. The CDR3 loop reads CSARAGPGQAFF. CDR3 bases: TGCAGTGCTAGAGCCGGGCCCGGCCAAGCTTTCTTT.

This clonotype has only a few counts. This chain links TRBV12-5 with TRBJ2-5; 9 bases fit TRBD1. Germline V CDR1 and CDR2: LGHNT, FRNRAP. The CDR3 spans 15 residues. The J segment lost 2 bases and the V segment lost 1 base, leaving 2 bases of the junction unmatched. CDR3 nucleotides: TGTGCTAGTGGTTTGGGGGGGACAGGGCAAGAGACCCAGTACTTC. This sequence encodes CASGLGGTGQETQYF.

This clonotype was counted only a few times. The chain links TRBV7-2 to TRBJ2-7, with 9 positions matching TRBD1. V was pared by 4 bases and J by 1 base, with 5 bases of the junction left unmatched. Germline CDR1 is SGHTA and CDR2 is FQGNSA. This CDR3 is built from 15 residues. The CDR3, as DNA: TGTGCCAGCAGCTCGGGACAGGGTGTTTCCTACGAGCAGTACTTC. Translating it yields CASSSGQGVSYEQYF.

This clonotype appeared a few times. This chain links TRBV7-2 with TRBJ1-5, with D perhaps matching TRBD1 (5 bases). This CDR3 is 15 amino acids long. The germline V and J ends were trimmed by 1 base and 7 bases, with 14 bases remaining between them. CDR1 and CDR2 (germline): SGHTA, FQGNSA. The CDR3 loop is CASSLGARVVQPQHF. The CDR3 DNA reads TGTGCCAGCAGCTTAGGGGCCAGGGTGGTACAGCCCCAGCATTTT.

CDR3 sequence: CASSDRDNSPLHF. Here the CDR3 DNA reads TGTGCCAGTTCCGACAGAGACAATTCACCCCTCCACTTT. V gene TRBV19 combines with J gene TRBJ1-6, with D tentatively TRBD1 (5 bases). V was trimmed by 8 bases and J by 7 bases, leaving 12 bases between them. The CDR3 consists of 13 residues. CDR1 and CDR2 from the germline V gene are LNHDA and SQIVND (reference sequence).

This clonotype has a handful of counts. This sequence joins TRBV5-4 and TRBJ2-5; 7 bases align to TRBD2. CDR1 is SGHNT, CDR2 YYREEE, per germline (reference sequence). The CDR3 has 16 amino acids. V lost 4 bases and J lost 0; bases outside the gene matches: 9. The DNA for the CDR3 is TGTGCCAGCAGCGGGACTATCAACACCAACCAAGAGACCCAGTACTTC. It encodes CASSGTINTNQETQYF.

The chain uses TRBV27 and TRBJ1-5; no reliable D call. Germline V CDR1 and CDR2: MNHEY, SMNVEV (reference sequence). V was cut by 5 bases and J by 8 bases, with 10 bases left in between. There are 12 residues in the CDR3. As DNA, the CDR3 is TGTGCCAGCAGTCCTCTGGGGAAGCCCCAGCATTTT. It codes for CASSPLGKPQHF.

This clonotype was counted a few times. The CDR3 DNA reads as TGTGCCAGCAGCTTTCGAGGGACTACATTCTACGAGCAGTACTTC. Amino acids: CASSFRGTTFYEQYF. The genes are TRBV7-2 and TRBJ2-7; 7 nucleotides match TRBD2. Germline V gives CDR1 SGHTA, CDR2 FQGNSA. CDR3 length: 15 residues. V trimming: 3 bases; J trimming: 3 bases; junction bases outside the gene matches: 8.

The rearrangement uses TRBV7-6 and TRBJ2-3; D possibly corresponds to TRBD2 (5 bases). Trimming took 2 bases from V and 1 from J, leaving 7 bases between them. Germline values: CDR1 SGHVS, CDR2 FNYEAQ. This CDR3 spans 14 amino acids. The CDR3 bases are TGTGCCAGCAGCTTAACCGGGGGCACAGATACGCAGTATTTT. It translates to CASSLTGGTDTQYF.